This T cell receptor (beta chain) was retrieved from a study of beta chain features in type 1 diabetes. Naive, central memory, regulatory and stem cell-like memory cells within the CD4+ compartment were sorted using CD45RO/CCR7/CD25/CD127/CD95/CD27. Findings and limits, study-wide: Any HLA type influence on TCRB rearrangement was left unresolved here. The study found moderately but significantly shorter TCRB CDR3s in all four CD4+ subsets of Type 1 diabetes patients.

This clone was counted a single time. Its antigen remains unidentified. Expressed TCRB transcripts were sequenced because the entire RNA isolate underwent reverse transcription. The table came from immunoSEQ multiplex PCR; TCRdb's copy has only in-frame clones and leaves some out. The sample has some 170,000 clones; approximately 62% are singletons. The V gene lost 5 bases and the J gene lost 1 base, with 6 bases spanning the gap. CDR3 length: 13 residues. Germline CDR1 SGHAT, CDR2 FQNNGV. The chain employs TRBV11-2 and TRBJ2-1; D gene uncertain. The sequenced material came from naive CD4+ T cells from blood. The source is a man aged 30-40 years with type 1 diabetes. CDR3 protein: CASSLGSYNEQFF. CDR3 nucleotide sequence: TGTGCCAGCAGCCTAGGTTCCTACAATGAGCAGTTCTTC. The full variable domain, rest sourced from reference TRBV11-2 and TRBJ2-1, is EAGVAQSPRYKIIEKRQSVAFWCNPISGHATLYWYQQILGQGPKLLIQFQNNGVVDDSQLPKDRFSAERLKGVDSTLKIQPAKLEDSAVYLCASSLGSYNEQFFGPGTRLTVL.